The 24 T cell receptor beta chains below were found in one sample sequenced in a study of blood T cell repertoires in COVID-19. Libraries were prepared by immunoSEQ multiplex PCR; TCRdb keeps only in-frame clonotypes and omits some of them. The data hold 85,000 to 90,000 clones, with around 80% observed a single time. Material for sequencing was peripheral blood. The receptors were sampled from a man between 65 and 79 years old with acute or convalescent COVID-19.

The table lists this clone with a few counts. V is TRBV5-4 and J is TRBJ2-6; perhaps TRBD1 as D (6 bases). V gave up 4 bases and J gave up 0 bases, with 14 bases separating them. The CDR3 spans 17 residues. Germline assignment: CDR1 SGHNT and CDR2 YYREEE (reference sequence). The CDR3 DNA reads TGTGCCAGCAGCGAAAGGAGGACAGTCTCTGGGGCCAACGTCCTGACTTTC. This gives the protein CASSERRTVSGANVLTF.

The rearrangement uses TRBV5-4 and TRBJ2-3, with 8 bases that match TRBD2. The CDR3 loop spans 15 amino acids. With V trimmed by 4 bases and J by 5 bases, 9 bases remained unmatched. The germline V gene has CDR1 SGHNT and CDR2 YYREEE (reference sequence). The CDR3 DNA reads TGTGCCAGCAGCCGCCCGAGCGGGGGTATAGATACGCAGTATTTT. It translates to CASSRPSGGIDTQYF.

The chain links TRBV5-4 to TRBJ2-5; TRBD2 matches 9 bases. Per the germline V gene, CDR1 is SGHNT and CDR2 is YYREEE (reference sequence). With 2 bases clipped from V and 5 bases from J, the junction kept 7 bases outside the gene matches. This CDR3 contains 15 residues. The CDR3 DNA reads TGTGCCAGCAGCTTAAGCGGGGGGCCAGGGGAGACCCAGTACTTC. Translating gives CASSLSGGPGETQYF. The complete variable domain, with remaining parts taken from reference TRBV5-4 and TRBJ2-5, reads ETGVTQSPTHLIKTRGQQVTLRCSSQSGHNTVSWYQQALGQGPQFIFQYYREEENGRGNFPPRFSGLQFPNYSSELNVNALELDDSALYLCASSLSGGPGETQYFGPGTRLLVL.

The rearrangement links TRBV20-1 to TRBJ1-1; perhaps TRBD1 as D (5 bases). The V end was cut by 6 bases, the J end by 6 bases, with 11 bases between. The CDR3 runs 11 residues. The germline gives CDR1 DFQATT, CDR2 SNEGSKA (reference sequence). CDR3 in amino acids: CSALGASEAFF. CDR3 in DNA: TGCAGTGCCCTAGGGGCGTCTGAAGCTTTCTTT.

The chain is built from TRBV30 and TRBJ2-1, with a tentative D call TRBD2 (6 bases). Per the germline V gene, CDR1 is GTSNPN and CDR2 is SVGIG (reference sequence). Trimming took 0 bases from V and 5 from J, leaving 14 bases between them. This CDR3 spans 15 amino acids. For the CDR3, the DNA is TGTGCCTGGAGTGTAAGTCGGGGGTTCAACAATGAGCAGTTCTTC. It translates to CAWSVSRGFNNEQFF.

The chain links TRBV7-8 to TRBJ2-3, with 10 bases identical to TRBD2. The CDR3 loop spans 17 amino acids. CDR1 SGHVS and CDR2 FQNEAQ come from the germline V gene. J gave up 1 base and V 4 bases, and 8 bases lay outside the gene matches. In DNA, the CDR3 is TGTGCCAGCAGCTACGCGACCGGGACTAGCGGCACAGATACGCAGTATTTT. It translates to CASSYATGTSGTDTQYF.

V gene TRBV24-1 combines with J gene TRBJ1-5; 7 positions match TRBD1. From germline, CDR1 is KGHDR and CDR2 SFDVKD. V trimming: 1 base; J trimming: 7 bases; junction bases outside the gene matches: 6. This CDR3 is 15 amino acids long. CDR3 region: CATSDLQGRMQPQHF. Written as DNA, the CDR3 is TGTGCCACCAGTGATTTACAGGGGCGCATGCAGCCCCAGCATTTT.

This chain connects TRBV10-3 to TRBJ2-2; D perhaps matches TRBD1 (5 bases). V lost 4 bases, J lost 2 bases, and 11 bases lay in between. This CDR3 is 15 amino acids long. Germline CDR1 and CDR2: ENHRY and SYGVKD. The CDR3 loop reads CAISARGLNTGELFF. CDR3 DNA: TGTGCCATCAGTGCAAGGGGATTAAACACCGGGGAGCTGTTTTTT.

The V gene is TRBV29-1, the J gene TRBJ2-6; D may be TRBD1 (6 bases). The CDR3 has 14 residues. Germline assignment: CDR1 SQVTM and CDR2 ANQGSEA. V dropped 5 bases and J dropped 2 bases, with 10 bases sitting between them. The CDR3 protein is CSVSRDTGANVLTF. DNA of the CDR3: TGCAGCGTTTCCCGGGACACTGGGGCCAACGTCCTGACTTTC.

J is TRBJ1-4 and V is TRBV19; D uncertain. The CDR3 extends over 14 amino acids. Trimming stripped 3 bases from V and 5 bases from J, with 10 bases between. Germline V CDR1 and CDR2: LNHDA, SQIVND (reference sequence). CDR3 bases: TGTGCCAGTAGTATCGGGATGGGCAATGAAAAACTGTTTTTT. Residues: CASSIGMGNEKLFF.

This chain links TRBV7-7 with TRBJ1-5, with D perhaps matching TRBD1 (5 bases). Germline V gives CDR1 SSHAT, CDR2 FNYEAQ (reference sequence). Trimming took 7 bases from V and 0 from J, leaving 13 bases between them. The CDR3 totals 15 residues. The chain's CDR3 is CASTRGRYSNQPQHF. The CDR3 DNA reads TGTGCCAGCACGCGGGGACGGTATAGCAATCAGCCCCAGCATTTT.

The rearrangement uses TRBV19 and TRBJ1-5; 9 bases are a match to TRBD1. CDR3 length: 15 amino acids. CDR1 is LNHDA, CDR2 SQIVND, per germline (reference sequence). V dropped 7 bases and J dropped 0; count of bases not matched to a gene: 4. CDR3 protein: CASKGDRDSNQPQHF. The CDR3 nucleotides are TGTGCCAGTAAGGGGGACAGGGATAGCAATCAGCCCCAGCATTTT.

The V call is TRBV7-9, the J call TRBJ1-2; 7 bases agree with TRBD1. The CDR3 is 13 amino acids. With V trimmed by 11 bases and J by 5 bases, 11 bases remained unmatched. Germline CDR1 and CDR2: SEHNR and FQNEAQ (reference sequence). The CDR3 coding sequence is TGTGCCGGAGGGACAGTGCGGGATTATGGCTACACCTTC. Translation gives CAGGTVRDYGYTF.

The chain recombines TRBV6-5 with TRBJ2-2, with 8 bases aligning to TRBD1. CDR1 and CDR2 from the germline V gene are MNHEY and SVGAGI. The junction had 4 bases not matched to a gene; V was cut back by 7 bases and J by 0 bases. The length of the CDR3 is 15 residues. CDR3 in DNA: TGTGCCAGCAACAGGGGGTTCGCGAACACCGGGGAGCTGTTTTTT. Its translation is CASNRGFANTGELFF.

The rearrangement uses TRBV4-1 and TRBJ2-3; 12 nucleotides match TRBD2. Losses at the gene ends were 0 bases for V and 0 bases for J; bases not matched to a gene: 10. The CDR3 contains 20 residues. Germline loops: CDR1 MGHRA, CDR2 YSYEKL. The CDR3 region has the DNA TGCGCCAGCAGCCAAGAAGGGGCGACTAGCGGGGGCGGGAGCACAGATACGCAGTATTTT. It yields the protein CASSQEGATSGGGSTDTQYF.

The chain employs TRBV5-1 and TRBJ2-5; D call uncertain. CDR1 SGHRS and CDR2 YFSETQ come from the germline V gene. The length of the CDR3 is 14 residues. The V gene lost 0 bases and the J gene lost 2 bases, with 8 bases spanning the gap. The CDR3 loop is CASSLALTQETQYF. CDR3 nucleotide sequence: TGCGCCAGCAGCTTGGCCTTGACTCAAGAGACCCAGTACTTC.

This chain uses TRBV5-4 with TRBJ1-1, with D perhaps TRBD1 (6 bases). V was shortened by 5 bases and J by 2 bases, with 16 bases between the two germline ends. This CDR3 has 15 amino acids. Germline V gene lookup returns CDR1 SGHNT and CDR2 YYREEE (reference sequence). The CDR3 DNA is TGTGCCAGCAGACCCTTCAGGGGCGAAAACACTGAAGCTTTCTTT. It yields the protein CASRPFRGENTEAFF.

This rearrangement joins TRBV4-1 to TRBJ1-4, with 7 bases aligning to TRBD1. With 2 bases clipped from V and 8 bases from J, the junction kept 5 bases outside the gene matches. The CDR3 runs to 14 residues. Germline V CDR1 and CDR2: MGHRA, YSYEKL. CDR3 coding DNA: TGCGCCAGCAGCCAACGACAGGGTAAAGAAAAACTGTTTTTT. Residues: CASSQRQGKEKLFF.

The chain recombines TRBV6-2 or TRBV6-3 with TRBJ1-5; 8 bases align to TRBD1. Trimming took 4 bases from V and 6 from J; bases not matched to a gene: 5. From germline, CDR1 is MNHEY and CDR2 SVGEGT. The CDR3 is made up of 14 amino acids. As DNA, the CDR3 is TGTGCCAGCAGTTCGGACAGGGTGGGTCAGCCCCAGCATTTT. It encodes CASSSDRVGQPQHF.

The chain couples TRBV11-2 to TRBJ1-1; TRBD1 is a possible D gene (5 bases). Per the germline V gene, CDR1 is SGHAT and CDR2 is FQNNGV. With 3 bases removed from V and 4 bases from J, the gap between germline ends came to 12 bases. The CDR3 runs 14 residues. CDR3 coding DNA: TGTGCCAGCAGCTTCTCGGGGAGGGGCACTGAAGCTTTCTTT. Amino acids: CASSFSGRGTEAFF.

The gene calls are TRBV28 and TRBJ1-4; TRBD1 might be the D (5 bases). This CDR3 spans 15 amino acids. From germline, CDR1 is MDHEN and CDR2 SYDVKM. Trimming took 6 bases from V and 8 from J, leaving 19 bases between them. DNA for the CDR3: TGTGCCAGCAGCCAAAACGCCGACGGGGGGGAAAAACTGTTTTTT. Protein product: CASSQNADGGEKLFF.

The CDR3 sequence: CSVGQGDSYGYTF. In nucleotides, the CDR3 is TGCAGCGTCGGACAGGGGGACTCCTATGGCTACACCTTC. V gene TRBV29-1 combines with J gene TRBJ1-2; 10 bases map to TRBD1. This CDR3 spans 13 amino acids. Losses at the gene ends were 6 bases for V and 4 bases for J; bases not matched to a gene: 5. Germline CDR1 reads SQVTM; CDR2 reads ANQGSEA.

V and J are TRBV7-6 and TRBJ1-6, with 7 bases fitting TRBD1. CDR1 SGHVS and CDR2 FNYEAQ come from the germline V gene. CDR3 length: 15 residues. The V gene end was trimmed by 5 bases and the J gene end by 2 bases; junction bases not matched to a gene: 3. The CDR3 DNA follows: TGTGCCAGCAGCGAAGACAGGGCCTATAATTCACCCCTCCACTTT. Its translation is CASSEDRAYNSPLHF. Combining the CDR3 with reference TRBV7-6 and TRBJ1-6 gives the whole variable domain GAGVSQSPRYKVTKRGQDVALRCDPISGHVSLYWYRQALGQGPEFLTYFNYEAQQDKSGLPNDRFSAERPEGSISTLTIQRTEQRDSAMYRCASSEDRAYNSPLHFGNGTRLTVT.

The rearrangement uses TRBV6-1 and TRBJ2-5, with D unclear. This CDR3 comprises 11 residues. The ends were cut back, 2 bases at V and 6 bases at J, with 4 bases in the middle. Germline loops: CDR1 MNHNS, CDR2 SASEGT. This CDR3 reads CASSELKTQYF. CDR3 nucleotides: TGTGCCAGCAGTGAACTAAAGACCCAGTACTTC.